This passage covers 31 T cell receptor beta chains from one sample sequenced in a study of siplizumab effects on memory and regulatory T cells. Libraries were prepared by immunoSEQ multiplex PCR; TCRdb keeps only in-frame clonotypes and omits some of them. This sample carries some 100,000 clones, about nine tenths of them seen once, and the ten largest clones take around 12%. Input material: non-Treg CD4+ T cells sorted from blood. These receptors all come from a human donor in good health.

This chain joins TRBV5-1 and TRBJ2-2; unclear D gene. The CDR3 is 14 amino acids. With 0 bases removed from V and 1 base from J, the gap between germline ends came to 4 bases. The V gene's germline CDR1 is SGHRS and CDR2 YFSETQ. CDR3 DNA: TGCGCCAGCAGCTTGGCTAGGAACACCGGGGAGCTGTTTTTT. Translation gives CASSLARNTGELFF.

The V call is TRBV27, the J call TRBJ2-2; 9 bases are a match to TRBD2. The CDR3 runs to 14 residues. The junction had 7 bases not matched to a gene; V was cut back by 7 bases and J by 7 bases. From germline, CDR1 is MNHEY and CDR2 SMNVEV (reference sequence). This CDR3 is CASTSGLAGGELFF. CDR3 in DNA: TGTGCCAGCACCTCGGGACTAGCCGGCGGGGAGCTGTTTTTT.

This chain links TRBV19 with TRBJ1-5; D perhaps matches TRBD1 (5 bases). This CDR3 has 16 amino acids. CDR1 and CDR2 (germline): LNHDA, SQIVND (reference sequence). The V gene lost 3 bases and the J gene lost 0 bases, with 12 bases spanning the gap. Here the CDR3 DNA reads TGTGCCAGTAGTATGCTCGGGACGGCTAGCAATCAGCCCCAGCATTTT. Its protein is CASSMLGTASNQPQHF.

The chain has TRBV6-5 and TRBJ2-2, with a weak D call TRBD1 (5 bases). CDR1 and CDR2 from the germline V gene are MNHEY and SVGAGI. Trimming removed 5 bases from V and 1 base from J, with 8 bases in between. The CDR3 runs to 14 residues. As DNA, the CDR3 is TGTGCCAGCAGTCTAAGGGGGAACACCGGGGAGCTGTTTTTT. It encodes CASSLRGNTGELFF.

V usage is TRBV7-2 and J usage is TRBJ1-1; the D gene is possibly TRBD1 (5 bases). Trimming left V 8 bases short and J 1 base short, with 14 bases between. CDR1 is SGHTA and CDR2 is FQGNSA in the germline V gene. The CDR3 runs to 14 residues. CDR3 sequence reads: CASGSGQWNTEAFF. CDR3 DNA: TGTGCCAGCGGATCAGGGCAGTGGAACACTGAAGCTTTCTTT.

The chain employs TRBV19 and TRBJ2-7; 8 nucleotides match TRBD1. Germline lookup yields CDR1 LNHDA and CDR2 SQIVND (reference sequence). With 4 bases clipped from V and 3 bases from J, the junction kept 2 bases outside the gene matches. This CDR3 region has 13 residues. CDR3 sequence: CASSRTGHYEQYF. CDR3 nucleotide sequence: TGTGCCAGTAGTAGGACAGGGCACTACGAGCAGTACTTC. Filled out from reference TRBV19 and TRBJ2-7, the complete variable domain reads DGGITQSPKYLFRKEGQNVTLSCEQNLNHDAMYWYRQDPGQGLRLIYYSQIVNDFQKGDIAEGYSVSREKKESFPLTVTSAQKNPTAFYLCASSRTGHYEQYFGPGTRLTVT.

This clone was picked up one time. The V gene is TRBV27, the J gene TRBJ1-1, with D possibly matching TRBD1 (6 bases). Germline CDR1 reads MNHEY; CDR2 reads SMNVEV (reference sequence). Trimming took off 4 bases at V and 0 bases at J, with 18 bases between the two ends. CDR3 length: 17 amino acids. In DNA form, the CDR3 reads TGTGCCAGCAGTTCCCGAGCAGGGGTCCGGATGAACACTGAAGCTTTCTTT. It translates to CASSSRAGVRMNTEAFF.

The chain couples TRBV28 to TRBJ2-7, with TRBD2 matching 12 bases. This CDR3 is built from 14 residues. Germline lookup yields CDR1 MDHEN and CDR2 SYDVKM. J lost 5 bases, V lost 6 bases, and 5 bases had no gene match. CDR3 sequence reads: CASRLAGGPNEQYF. In nucleotides, the CDR3 is TGTGCCAGCAGGCTAGCGGGAGGGCCTAACGAGCAGTACTTC.

The chain uses TRBV7-2 and TRBJ2-1; D perhaps matches TRBD1 (9 bases). From germline, CDR1 is SGHTA and CDR2 FQGNSA. The CDR3 totals 17 residues. V lost 3 bases, J lost 6 bases, and 21 bases lay in between. The CDR3 sequence: CASSLRGAGTGLNEQFF. As DNA, the CDR3 is TGTGCCAGCAGCTTGCGGGGGGCCGGGACAGGGCTCAATGAGCAGTTCTTC.

The chain recombines TRBV9 with TRBJ1-5; D is unclear. The CDR3 is 13 amino acids. Trimming cost V 4 bases and J 0 bases, with 5 bases left between them. CDR1 SGDLS and CDR2 YYNGEE come from the germline V gene. CDR3: CASSRTSNQPQHF. The DNA of the CDR3 is TGTGCCAGCAGCCGGACTAGCAATCAGCCCCAGCATTTT.

The rearrangement joins TRBV7-8 to TRBJ2-3; no clear D. Trimming shortened V by 5 bases and J by 0 bases, and 9 bases separated the two germline ends. The CDR3 is 14 residues long. Germline CDR1 and CDR2: SGHVS and FQNEAQ. The CDR3 coding sequence is TGTGCCAGCAGCCCCAGTCACAGCACAGATACGCAGTATTTT. It yields the protein CASSPSHSTDTQYF.

This clone was detected only once. The gene calls are TRBV28 and TRBJ2-7, with D perhaps matching TRBD1 (5 bases). Deletions cut 5 bases from V and 1 base from J, with 9 bases between. The CDR3 covers 13 residues. The germline V gene encodes CDR1 MDHEN and CDR2 SYDVKM. CDR3 DNA sequence: TGTGCCAGCAGTAAACGGACATCCTACGAGCAGTACTTC. Its protein is CASSKRTSYEQYF.

The chain links TRBV5-6 to TRBJ2-4; D gene uncertain. CDR3 length: 14 residues. Trimming stripped 1 base from V and 2 bases from J, with 7 bases between. Germline CDR1 SGHDT, CDR2 YYEEEE. The CDR3 coding sequence is TGTGCCAGCAGCTTGCTGGGATCCAAAAACATTCAGTACTTC. It yields the protein CASSLLGSKNIQYF. Combining the CDR3 with reference TRBV5-6 and TRBJ2-4 gives the whole variable domain DAGVTQSPTHLIKTRGQQVTLRCSPKSGHDTVSWYQQALGQGPQFIFQYYEEEERQRGNFPDRFSGHQFPNYSSELNVNALLLGDSALYLCASSLLGSKNIQYFGAGTRLSVL.

V and J are TRBV4-3 and TRBJ2-2, with 7 positions matching TRBD2. The germline CDR1 and CDR2 sequences are LGHNA and YSLEER. The ends lost 1 base at V and 4 bases at J; junction bases unmatched: 6. The CDR3 runs to 16 residues. This CDR3 reads CASSQASGVSTGELFF. The CDR3 DNA follows: TGCGCCAGCAGCCAAGCTAGCGGAGTTAGCACCGGGGAGCTGTTTTTT.

J is TRBJ1-2 and V is TRBV6-5; the D gene is possibly TRBD1 (5 bases). Deletions cut 0 bases from V and 5 bases from J, with 10 bases between. Germline CDR1 MNHEY, CDR2 SVGAGI. The CDR3 runs to 14 residues. CDR3 coding DNA: TGTGCCAGCAGTTACTCGCGACAGACTTATGGCTACACCTTC. The encoded protein is CASSYSRQTYGYTF.

The J gene is TRBJ2-1, the V gene TRBV7-3; possible D gene TRBD1, 6 bases. The CDR3 has 15 residues. The V end lost 5 bases, the J end lost 6 bases, and 17 bases lay between the germline ends. Germline V gene data show CDR1 as SGHTA and CDR2 as FQGTGA. The CDR3 is CASSPGGRGFNEQFF. CDR3 nucleotide sequence: TGTGCCAGCAGCCCTGGGGGCAGGGGATTCAATGAGCAGTTCTTC.

The chain carries TRBV2 and TRBJ1-1; D uncertain. Germline lookup yields CDR1 SNHLY and CDR2 FYNNEI. This CDR3 contains 12 residues. The germline V and J ends were trimmed by 3 bases and 7 bases, with 9 bases remaining between them. The CDR3 loop is CASSESQVEAFF. CDR3 DNA sequence: TGTGCCAGCAGTGAGTCGCAAGTTGAAGCTTTCTTT.

This clone was seen more than once but under ten times. Other DNA sequences in the same sample also yield this CDR3. The genes are TRBV5-1 and TRBJ2-7; D may be TRBD1 or TRBD2 (7 bases each). Germline V CDR1 and CDR2: SGHRS, YFSETQ. The length of the CDR3 is 14 residues. Trimming cost V 3 bases and J 1 base, with 11 bases left between them. The CDR3 here is CASSSQGGSYEQYF. CDR3 bases: TGCGCCAGCAGCTCTCAGGGGGGGTCCTACGAGCAGTACTTC.

This clone was counted once. The V and J genes are TRBV2 and TRBJ2-1, with 14 bases fitting TRBD2. In germline, CDR1 is SNHLY, CDR2 FYNNEI. The CDR3 extends over 15 amino acids. The V segment lost 6 bases and the J segment 8 bases; nucleotides outside the gene matches: 6. The CDR3 loop reads CASRYGTSGSDEQFF. CDR3 coding DNA: TGTGCCAGCAGGTACGGGACTAGCGGGAGCGATGAGCAGTTCTTC.

The chain uses TRBV5-1 and TRBJ2-5; maybe TRBD2 (6 bases). The V end was cut by 4 bases, the J end by 3 bases, with 19 bases between. Germline V gene sequence: CDR1 SGHRS, CDR2 YFSETQ. The CDR3 extends over 16 amino acids. The CDR3 reads CASSPGEAGGKETQYF. DNA of the CDR3: TGCGCCAGCAGCCCCGGGGAAGCGGGTGGGAAAGAGACCCAGTACTTC.

Only a few counts were recorded for this clone. This chain links TRBV19 with TRBJ1-2; TRBD1 matches 7 bases. The CDR3 contains 14 residues. The V and J ends lost 3 bases and 3 bases, in that order; junction bases with no gene match: 4. Germline V lookup: CDR1 LNHDA, CDR2 SQIVND (reference sequence). In DNA form, the CDR3 reads TGTGCCAGTAGTATGGGACAGTCCCACTATGGCTACACCTTC. It translates to CASSMGQSHYGYTF. The full variable domain, completed using reference TRBV19 and TRBJ1-2, is DGGITQSPKYLFRKEGQNVTLSCEQNLNHDAMYWYRQDPGQGLRLIYYSQIVNDFQKGDIAEGYSVSREKKESFPLTVTSAQKNPTAFYLCASSMGQSHYGYTFGSGTRLTVV.

The chain is built from TRBV27 and TRBJ2-3; 7 bases line up with TRBD2. Per germline, CDR1 MNHEY and CDR2 SMNVEV (reference sequence). V was pared by 2 bases and J by 2 bases, with 4 bases of the junction left unmatched. The CDR3 is 15 amino acids. The CDR3 nucleotides are TGTGCCAGCAGTTTAAGCGGGGCCTTCACAGATACGCAGTATTTT. Translated, it gives CASSLSGAFTDTQYF.

The V and J genes are TRBV16 and TRBJ1-5; tentative D call: TRBD1 (5 bases). The CDR3 extends over 14 amino acids. V was clipped by 0 bases and J by 4 bases, with 7 bases between them. The germline V gene has CDR1 KGHSY and CDR2 FQNENV. The CDR3: CASSQSDKNQPQHF. The CDR3 DNA is TGTGCCAGCAGCCAATCGGACAAAAATCAGCCCCAGCATTTT.

The chain employs TRBV25-1 and TRBJ2-2; 7 bases align to TRBD1. V lost 4 bases, J lost 3 bases, and 8 bases stayed unmatched. The CDR3 spans 16 residues. Germline assignment: CDR1 MGHDK and CDR2 SYGVNS. CDR3 region: CASSGQDRADTGELFF. Here the CDR3 DNA reads TGTGCCAGCAGTGGCCAAGACAGGGCCGACACCGGGGAGCTGTTTTTT.

The chain uses TRBV6-6 and TRBJ1-3, with D unclear. The CDR3 runs 14 residues. Germline V gene data show CDR1 as MNHNY and CDR2 as SVGAGI (reference sequence). The V end lost 5 bases, the J end lost 0 bases, and 8 bases lay between the germline ends. This CDR3 reads CASSLTSSGNTIYF. The CDR3 DNA reads as TGTGCCAGCAGTCTAACAAGCTCTGGAAACACCATATATTTT.

This clone was observed a single time. This CDR3 is CASSPRVGETQYF. The CDR3 nucleotides are TGTGCCAGCAGCCCTAGGGTGGGAGAGACCCAGTACTTC. The genes are TRBV11-3 and TRBJ2-5; D is undetermined. Trimming took 5 bases from V and 4 from J, leaving 11 bases between them. The length of the CDR3 is 13 residues. CDR1 and CDR2 (germline): SGHNT, YENEEA.

The chain links TRBV28 to TRBJ2-6; TRBD1 matches at 12 bases. The CDR3 runs to 14 residues. V lost 6 bases, J lost 9 bases, and 3 bases stayed unmatched. The germline V gene has CDR1 MDHEN and CDR2 SYDVKM. The CDR3 nucleotides read TGTGCCAGCAGGCGGGACAGGGGGCGCAACGTCCTGACTTTC. This translates into CASRRDRGRNVLTF.

CDR3 residues: CASSMSRFSYEQYF. DNA of the CDR3: TGTGCCAGTAGTATGTCGCGGTTTTCCTACGAGCAGTACTTC. V and J are TRBV19 and TRBJ2-7; unclear D gene. The CDR3 contains 14 residues. CDR1 is LNHDA and CDR2 is SQIVND in the germline V gene (reference sequence). V lost 3 bases, J lost 1 base, and 10 bases lay in between.

V gene TRBV27 combines with J gene TRBJ2-7; 12 bases agree with TRBD1. The CDR3 totals 13 residues. Germline values: CDR1 MNHEY, CDR2 SMNVEV (reference sequence). V lost 6 bases to trimming and J lost 4 bases; unmatched junction nucleotides: 1. The CDR3 here is CASRGQGAYEQYF. Written as DNA, the CDR3 is TGTGCCAGCAGGGGACAGGGGGCGTACGAGCAGTACTTC.

The CDR3, as DNA: TGTGCCAGCAGGCGGACGAACACCGGGGAGCTGTTTTTT. Translation gives CASRRTNTGELFF. The chain links TRBV7-2 to TRBJ2-2, with D unclear. V dropped 6 bases and J dropped 0 bases, with 5 bases sitting between them. CDR3 length: 13 amino acids. Germline V gives CDR1 SGHTA, CDR2 FQGNSA.

The V call is TRBV30, the J call TRBJ2-7; the D is unclear. Per germline, CDR1 GTSNPN and CDR2 SVGIG (reference sequence). V gave up 0 bases and J gave up 3 bases, with 15 bases separating them. The CDR3 is 15 amino acids. The CDR3 region is CAWSVRSGRVYEQYF. The CDR3 DNA reads TGTGCCTGGAGTGTACGGTCAGGTAGGGTCTACGAGCAGTACTTC.